This TCR beta chain derives from a study of blood T cell repertoires in COVID-19. About the study: Acute-phase and convalescent COVID-19 samples originated in the United States, Italy and Spain. T cells, B-cell-depleted T cells, or PBMCs supplied cDNA or gDNA.

Using immunoSEQ multiplex PCR, the repertoire was profiled, and TCRdb retains in-frame clones only, with some absent. The sample includes 95,000 to 150,000 clones, about four fifths of them seen just once. This CDR3 has 17 amino acids. Germline-derived CDR1 and CDR2 are SGHVS and FQNEAQ. V shed 5 bases and J 3 bases; nucleotides not matched to a gene: 14. This receptor was obtained from a woman in her 30s who had recovered from COVID-19. This chain joins TRBV7-8 and TRBJ2-3; TRBD2 matches 7 bases. Sequencing was performed on PBMCs or T cells enriched from blood (not recorded which). CDR3 nucleotide sequence: TGTGCCAGCAGCCGAGGAGGTATGCGGGAGAGAACAGATACGCAGTATTTT. It codes for CASSRGGMRERTDTQYF.